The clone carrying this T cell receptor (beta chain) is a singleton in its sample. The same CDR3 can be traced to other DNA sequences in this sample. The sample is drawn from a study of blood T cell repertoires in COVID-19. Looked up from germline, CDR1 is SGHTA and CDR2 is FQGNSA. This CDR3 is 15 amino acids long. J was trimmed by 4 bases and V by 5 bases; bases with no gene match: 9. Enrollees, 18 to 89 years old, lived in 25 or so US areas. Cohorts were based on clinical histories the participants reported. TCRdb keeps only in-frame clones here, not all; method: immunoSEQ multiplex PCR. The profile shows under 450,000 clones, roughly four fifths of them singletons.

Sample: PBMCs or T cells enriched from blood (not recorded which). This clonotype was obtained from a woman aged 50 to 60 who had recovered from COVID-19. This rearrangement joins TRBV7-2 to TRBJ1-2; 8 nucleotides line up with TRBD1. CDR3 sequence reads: CASSLGGQGAYGYTF. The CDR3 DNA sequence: TGTGCCAGCAGCCTGGGCGGGCAGGGGGCCTATGGCTACACCTTC.